This TCR beta chain emerged from a study of blood T cell repertoires in COVID-19. Overall study context: Collection of acute and convalescent COVID-19 samples took place in the United States, Italy and Spain. Nucleic acid was either cDNA or gDNA, and it came from T cells, B-cell-depleted T cells, or PBMCs.

Sequencing was performed with immunoSEQ multiplex PCR; in TCRdb, only in-frame clones are kept and a portion is missing. The sample carries around 130,000 clones, roughly 84% recorded once. There are 13 residues in the CDR3. V lost 2 bases and J lost 7, with 9 bases in between. Germline CDR1 reads SGDLS; CDR2 reads YYNGEE. The sequenced sample was peripheral blood. The receptor was derived from a human donor in a cohort sampled during active COVID-19. This chain connects TRBV9 to TRBJ1-4; D is uncertain. CDR3 protein: CASSVTGVEKLFF. Written as DNA, the CDR3 is TGTGCCAGCAGCGTTACGGGTGTTGAAAAACTGTTTTTT. Full variable domain (remainder filled in from reference TRBV9 and TRBJ1-4): DSGVTQTPKHLITATGQRVTLRCSPRSGDLSVYWYQQSLDQGLQFLIQYYNGEERAKGNILERFSAQQFPDLHSELNLSSLELGDSALYFCASSVTGVEKLFFGSGTQLSVL.